Listed below are T cell receptor beta chains from one sample, sequenced in a study of blood T cell repertoires in COVID-19. Data came from immunoSEQ multiplex PCR; TCRdb stores just in-frame clones and leaves some out. The sample yields a few hundred thousand clones, roughly 88% seen once. The sequenced sample consisted of PBMCs or T cells enriched from blood (not recorded which). The source of these receptors is a woman aged 40 to 50 who had recovered from COVID-19. CDR3s include the opening cysteine and the closing phenylalanine or tryptophan. The D gene is left open where the match is weak. Rows may omit the clone size; those that give it use once, few, many or a size class.

clone size	J gene	V gene	D gene	CDR3 DNA	CDR3 protein
NA	TRBJ1-2	TRBV14	NA	TGTGCCAGCAGCCAAGCCCGGGTACCGTGGGGCTACACCTTC	CASSQARVPWGYTF
NA	TRBJ1-1	TRBV27	TRBD1	TGTGCCAGCAGTTTACGACAGGGGGCGCGGGGTGCTGAAGCTTTCTTT	CASSLRQGARGAEAFF
NA	TRBJ2-3	TRBV9	TRBD1	TGTGCCAGCAGCCCTGGGACAGGGGGCGGCATCAGCACAGATACGCAGTATTTT	CASSPGTGGGISTDTQYF
NA	TRBJ2-5	TRBV19	TRBD1	TGTGCCAGTAGTATCTATGGAACATACAGGGGGATGGAGACCCAGTACTTC	CASSIYGTYRGMETQYF
NA	TRBJ2-5	TRBV29-1	NA	TGCAGCGTTTCGCAAGAGACCCAGTACTTC	CSVSQETQYF
NA	TRBJ2-5	TRBV9	NA	TGTGCCAGCAGCTCCACCCCAGGGAAAGAGACCCAGTACTTC	CASSSTPGKETQYF
NA	TRBJ2-1	TRBV7-9	TRBD2	TGTGCCAGCAGCTTAGAAGTAGCGGGAGTTAACAATGAGCAGTTCTTC	CASSLEVAGVNNEQFF
many	TRBJ2-7	TRBV7-9	TRBD2	TGTGCCAGCAGCTCACCGGGACTAGCGGGAGAAGAGCAGTACTTC	CASSSPGLAGEEQYF
NA	TRBJ2-3	TRBV6-5	NA	TGTGCCAGCACCACGGTGATGGGGGCCACAGATACGCAGTATTTT	CASTTVMGATDTQYF
NA	TRBJ1-5	TRBV6-6	NA	TGTGCCAGCAGTTACGACGGAGAACAGCCCCAGCATTTT	CASSYDGEQPQHF
once	TRBJ2-1	TRBV6-5	TRBD2	TGTGCCAGCAGCCCGGGACTAGCCTACAATGAGCAGTTCTTC	CASSPGLAYNEQFF
NA	TRBJ1-1	TRBV28	NA	TGTGCCAGCAGCCGTGGAGGGACCGAGAACACTGAAGCTTTCTTT	CASSRGGTENTEAFF
few	TRBJ1-1	TRBV9	NA	TGTGCCAGCAGCACCCGGGAACGAACTGAAGCTTTCTTT	CASSTRERTEAFF
NA	TRBJ2-7	TRBV18	NA	TGTGCCAGCTCACCAGGCGGTAGTTCGGGATACGAGCAGTACTTC	CASSPGGSSGYEQYF
once	TRBJ2-1	TRBV5-1	TRBD1	TGCGCCAGCAGCTTGTTAGGACAGGGAGTAGATGAGCAGTTCTTC	CASSLLGQGVDEQFF
NA	TRBJ2-1	TRBV7-6	NA	TGTGCCAGCAGCTTAGCGCCAACAGGAACCTACAATGAGCAGTTCTTC	CASSLAPTGTYNEQFF
NA	TRBJ1-2	TRBV10-3	NA	TGTGCCATCAGTGAGTCGTCGTTGGAGGGGAACTATGGCTACACCTTC	CAISESSLEGNYGYTF
NA	TRBJ1-2	TRBV6-5	TRBD1	TGTGCCAGCAGTTTACGATTGGACAGGCATGGCTACACCTTC	CASSLRLDRHGYTF
NA	TRBJ2-7	TRBV30	TRBD1	TGTGCCTGGGGGGACAGAGCCTACGAGCAGTACTTC	CAWGDRAYEQYF
once	TRBJ2-7	TRBV4-3	TRBD2	TGCGCCAGCAGCCAAGACGCAATTCTAGCGGGAGCGTACGAGCAGTACTTC	CASSQDAILAGAYEQYF
NA	TRBJ1-2	TRBV12-3/TRBV12-4	TRBD1	TGTGCCAGCAGTCGACAGGGAGACTATGGCTACACCTTC	CASSRQGDYGYTF
NA	TRBJ1-5	TRBV18	NA	TGTGCCAGCTCACCACAGTTCAGGGAAGGGCCGTCCTATCAGCCCCAGCATTTT	CASSPQFREGPSYQPQHF
NA	TRBJ1-1	TRBV19	NA	TGTGCCAGTAGTATTAAGGGGATAACTGAAGCTTTCTTT	CASSIKGITEAFF
NA	TRBJ2-7	TRBV30	NA	TGTGCCTGGAGCGGGGGAGCCGAGCAGTACTTC	CAWSGGAEQYF
NA	TRBJ2-1	TRBV11-2	TRBD2	TGTGCCAGCAGCTTACTAGCGGGAGCTCTCAATGAGCAGTTCTTC	CASSLLAGALNEQFF
few	TRBJ1-6	TRBV2	NA	TGTGCCAGCCTTTCTGTCGGGTTAGGTAATTCACCCCTCCACTTT	CASLSVGLGNSPLHF
once	TRBJ1-2	TRBV7-8	NA	TGTGCCAGCAGCTTATTGCACGGCGACAGGATGAGCTACACCTTC	CASSLLHGDRMSYTF
NA	TRBJ2-2	TRBV11-3	TRBD2	TGTGCCAGCAGACCGGGGGGGACCGGGGAGCTGTTTTTT	CASRPGGTGELFF
few	TRBJ1-4	TRBV5-1	TRBD1	TGCGCCAGCAGCAATACGGACAGGGGCGGCGAAAAACTGTTTTTT	CASSNTDRGGEKLFF
NA	TRBJ2-1	TRBV20-1	NA	TGCAGTTCACTAGCCCCCAATGAGCAGTTCTTC	CSSLAPNEQFF
NA	TRBJ1-6	TRBV4-3	TRBD1	TGCGCCAGCAGCCAAGCCTCAGACAGGGATAATTCACCCCTCCACTTT	CASSQASDRDNSPLHF
NA	TRBJ1-2	TRBV5-4	TRBD1	TGTGCCAGCAGCACAAATAGGGGGACAGGGAGTGGATATGGCTACACCTTC	CASSTNRGTGSGYGYTF
NA	TRBJ1-2	TRBV24-1	NA	TGTGCCACCAGTGATCCTCGTCAGGGGACGGGAGGCTACACCTTC	CATSDPRQGTGGYTF
NA	TRBJ2-7	TRBV5-1	TRBD1	TGCGCCAGCAGCCAAGACCGGGACAGCCCTTTTTCCGAGCAGTACTTC	CASSQDRDSPFSEQYF
NA	TRBJ2-3	TRBV2	TRBD2	TGTGCCAGCATCCCAGCGGGAGGGTCAGATACGCAGTATTTT	CASIPAGGSDTQYF
NA	TRBJ1-4	TRBV5-1	TRBD1	TGCGCCAGCAGCTTCTCGCCCGACAGGGAAGGAAAACTGTTTTTT	CASSFSPDREGKLFF